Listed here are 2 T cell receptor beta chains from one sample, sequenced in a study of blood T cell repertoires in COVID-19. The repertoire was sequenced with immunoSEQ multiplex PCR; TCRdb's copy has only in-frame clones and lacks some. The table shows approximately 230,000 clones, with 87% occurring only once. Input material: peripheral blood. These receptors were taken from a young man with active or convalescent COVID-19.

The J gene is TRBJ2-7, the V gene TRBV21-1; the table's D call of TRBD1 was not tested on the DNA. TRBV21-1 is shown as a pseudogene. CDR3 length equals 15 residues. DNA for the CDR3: TGTGCCAGCAGCCTGATGGGGGCCCCACCCTACGAGCAGTACTTC. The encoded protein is CASSLMGAPPYEQYF.

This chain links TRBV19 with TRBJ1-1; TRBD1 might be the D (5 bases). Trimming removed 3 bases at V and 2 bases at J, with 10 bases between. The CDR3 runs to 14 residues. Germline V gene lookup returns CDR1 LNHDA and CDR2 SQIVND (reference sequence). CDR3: CASSIPGINTEAFF. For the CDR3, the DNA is TGTGCCAGTAGTATCCCAGGGATTAACACTGAAGCTTTCTTT.